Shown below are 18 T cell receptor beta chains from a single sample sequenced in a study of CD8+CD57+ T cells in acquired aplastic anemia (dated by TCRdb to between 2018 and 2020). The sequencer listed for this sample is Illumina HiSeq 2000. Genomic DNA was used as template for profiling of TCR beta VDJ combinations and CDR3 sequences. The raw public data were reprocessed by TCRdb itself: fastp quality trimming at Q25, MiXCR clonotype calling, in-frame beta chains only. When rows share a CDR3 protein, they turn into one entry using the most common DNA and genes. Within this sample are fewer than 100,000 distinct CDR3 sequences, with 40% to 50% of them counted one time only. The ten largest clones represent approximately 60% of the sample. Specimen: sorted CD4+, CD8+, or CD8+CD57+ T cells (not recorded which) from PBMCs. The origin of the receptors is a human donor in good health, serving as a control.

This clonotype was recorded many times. The CDR3: CAWSLHSYEQYF. The CDR3 coding sequence is TGTGCCTGGAGTTTGCACTCCTACGAGCAGTACTTC. This chain links TRBV30 with TRBJ2-7; D gene unclear. From germline, CDR1 is GTSNPN and CDR2 SVGIG (reference sequence). CDR3 length: 12 residues. V lost 2 bases and J lost 0, with 5 bases in between.

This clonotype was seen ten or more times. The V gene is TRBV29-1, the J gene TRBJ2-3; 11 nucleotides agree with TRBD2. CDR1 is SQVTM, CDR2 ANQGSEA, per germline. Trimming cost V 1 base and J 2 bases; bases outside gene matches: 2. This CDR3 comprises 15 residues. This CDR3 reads CSVEGTSGFTDTQYF. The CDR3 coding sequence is TGCAGCGTTGAAGGGACTAGCGGGTTCACAGATACGCAGTATTTT.

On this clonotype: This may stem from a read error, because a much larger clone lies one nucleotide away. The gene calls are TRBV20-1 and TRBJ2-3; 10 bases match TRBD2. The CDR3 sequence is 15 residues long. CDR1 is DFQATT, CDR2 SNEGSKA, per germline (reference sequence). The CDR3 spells CSARGLAGFTDAQYF. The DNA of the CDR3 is TGCAGTGCTAGAGGACTAGCGGGTTTCACAGATGCGCAGTATTTT.

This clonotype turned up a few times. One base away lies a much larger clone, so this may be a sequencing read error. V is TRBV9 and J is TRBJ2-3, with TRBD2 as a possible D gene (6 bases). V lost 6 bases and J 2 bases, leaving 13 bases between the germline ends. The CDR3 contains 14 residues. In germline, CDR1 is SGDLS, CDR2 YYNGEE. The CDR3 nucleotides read TGTGCCAGCAACGGTCGGACTATCACAGATACGCAGTATTTT. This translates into CASNGRTITDTQYF.

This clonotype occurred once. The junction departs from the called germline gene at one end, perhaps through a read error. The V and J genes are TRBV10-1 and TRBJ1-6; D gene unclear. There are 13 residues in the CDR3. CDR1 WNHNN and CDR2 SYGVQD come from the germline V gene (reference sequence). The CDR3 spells CASSYHSSSPLHF. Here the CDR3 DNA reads TGTGCCAGCAGTTACCACAGTAGTTCACCCCTCCACTTT.

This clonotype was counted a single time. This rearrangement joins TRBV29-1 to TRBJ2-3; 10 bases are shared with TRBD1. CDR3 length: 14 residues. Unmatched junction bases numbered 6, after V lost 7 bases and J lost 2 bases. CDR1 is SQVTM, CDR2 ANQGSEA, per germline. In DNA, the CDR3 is TGCAGCGGAGCCGGGACAGGGGTCACAGATACGCAGTATTTT. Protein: CSGAGTGVTDTQYF.

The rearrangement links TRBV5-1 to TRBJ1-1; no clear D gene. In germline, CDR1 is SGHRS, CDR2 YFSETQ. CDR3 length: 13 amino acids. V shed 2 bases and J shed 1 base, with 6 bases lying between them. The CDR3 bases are TGCGCCAGCAGCTTTCGACAGAACACTGAAGCTTTCTTT. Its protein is CASSFRQNTEAFF.

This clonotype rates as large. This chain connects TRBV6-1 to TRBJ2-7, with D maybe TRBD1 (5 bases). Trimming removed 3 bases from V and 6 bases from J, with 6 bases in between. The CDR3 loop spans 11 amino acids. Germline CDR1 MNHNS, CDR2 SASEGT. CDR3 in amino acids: CASSDGAEQYF. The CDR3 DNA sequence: TGTGCCAGCAGTGATGGGGCCGAGCAGTACTTC.

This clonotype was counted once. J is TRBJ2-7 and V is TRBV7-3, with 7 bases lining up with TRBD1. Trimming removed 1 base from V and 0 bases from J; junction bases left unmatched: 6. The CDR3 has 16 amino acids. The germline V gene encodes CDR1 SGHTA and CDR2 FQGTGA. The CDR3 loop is CASSLRLQGSSYEQYF. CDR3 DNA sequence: TGTGCCAGCAGCTTAAGGTTACAGGGGAGCTCCTACGAGCAGTACTTC.

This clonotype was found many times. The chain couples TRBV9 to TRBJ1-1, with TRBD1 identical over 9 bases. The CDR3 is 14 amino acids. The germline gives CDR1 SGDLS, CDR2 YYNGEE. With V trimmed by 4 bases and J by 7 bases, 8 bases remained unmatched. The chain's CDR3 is CASSPETGGVEAFF. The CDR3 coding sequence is TGTGCCAGCAGCCCTGAAACAGGGGGCGTTGAAGCTTTCTTT.

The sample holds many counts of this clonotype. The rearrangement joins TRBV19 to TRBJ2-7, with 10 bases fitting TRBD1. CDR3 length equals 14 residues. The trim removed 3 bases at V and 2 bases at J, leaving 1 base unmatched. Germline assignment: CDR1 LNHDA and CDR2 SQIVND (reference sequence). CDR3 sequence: CASSIGQGAYEQYF. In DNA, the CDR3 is TGTGCCAGTAGTATCGGACAGGGGGCCTACGAGCAGTACTTC.

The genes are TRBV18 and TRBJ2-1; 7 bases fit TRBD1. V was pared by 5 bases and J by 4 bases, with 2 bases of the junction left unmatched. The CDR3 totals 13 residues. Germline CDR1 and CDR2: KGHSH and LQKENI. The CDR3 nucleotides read TGTGCCAGCTCAAGGGGACAGTACAATGAGCAGTTCTTC. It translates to CASSRGQYNEQFF.

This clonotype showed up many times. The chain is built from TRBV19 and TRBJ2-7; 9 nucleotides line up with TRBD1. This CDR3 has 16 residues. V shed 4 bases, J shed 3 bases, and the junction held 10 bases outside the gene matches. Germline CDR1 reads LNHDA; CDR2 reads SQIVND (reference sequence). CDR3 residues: CASSTGAGTGFYEQYF. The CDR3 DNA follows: TGTGCCAGTAGTACTGGGGCCGGGACAGGGTTCTACGAGCAGTACTTC.

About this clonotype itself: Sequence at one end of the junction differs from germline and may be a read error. The CDR3 region has the DNA TGCAGCGTCGAGGTGAGCGGGAGCTCCTACAAGCAGTACTTC. It specifies CSVEVSGSSYKQYF. The chain uses TRBV29-1 and TRBJ2-7, with 8 bases that match TRBD2. This CDR3 contains 14 residues. Germline CDR1 and CDR2: SQVTM and ANQGSEA.

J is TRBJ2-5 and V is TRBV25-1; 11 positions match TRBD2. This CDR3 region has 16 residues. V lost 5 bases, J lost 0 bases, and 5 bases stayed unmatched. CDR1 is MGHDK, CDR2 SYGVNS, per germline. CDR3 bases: TGTGCCAGCAGTTCCCTAGCGGGAGGAGACCAAGAGACCCAGTACTTC. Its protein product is CASSSLAGGDQETQYF.

The CDR3 reads CASSLTDRTLEQYF. The CDR3 DNA reads TGTGCCAGCAGCTTAACGGACAGGACCCTCGAGCAGTACTTC. The chain is built from TRBV2 and TRBJ2-7; TRBD1 aligns across 7 bases. Per germline, CDR1 SNHLY and CDR2 FYNNEI. V gave up 6 bases and J gave up 6 bases; unmatched junction bases: 11. CDR3 length: 14 amino acids.

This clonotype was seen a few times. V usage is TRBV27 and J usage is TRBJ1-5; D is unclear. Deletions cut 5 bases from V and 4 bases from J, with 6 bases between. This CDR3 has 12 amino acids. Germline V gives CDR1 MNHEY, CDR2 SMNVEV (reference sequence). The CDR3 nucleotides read TGTGCCAGCAGTCATCAAAATCAGCCCCAGCATTTT. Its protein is CASSHQNQPQHF.

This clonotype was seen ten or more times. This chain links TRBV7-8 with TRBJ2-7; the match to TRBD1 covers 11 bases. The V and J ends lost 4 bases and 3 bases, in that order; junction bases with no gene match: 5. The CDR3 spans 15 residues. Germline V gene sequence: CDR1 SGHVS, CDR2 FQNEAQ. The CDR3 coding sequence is TGTGCCAGCAGCTCCGGGACAGGGGGTTTCTACGAGCAGTACTTC. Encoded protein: CASSSGTGGFYEQYF.